These 7 T cell receptor beta chains were sequenced from one sample in a study of OX40 agonist ivuxolimab in advanced cancers. This table comes from immunoSEQ multiplex PCR, and its TCRdb copy is limited to in-frame clones, with some not included. The sample has just over 80,000 clones; around 87% are singletons. Sequences were derived from CD4+ or CD8+ T cells sorted from blood, sampled in a trial of the OX40 agonist ivuxolimab. These receptors all come from an adult with an advanced solid tumor such as melanoma, head and neck, liver or kidney cancer.

The sample holds a few counts of this clone. The V and J genes are TRBV19 and TRBJ1-1; D possibly corresponds to TRBD1 (6 bases). Trimming cost V 5 bases and J 7 bases, with 14 bases left between them. CDR3 length: 13 residues. The germline V gene encodes CDR1 LNHDA and CDR2 SQIVND (reference sequence). CDR3 bases: TGTGCCAGTAGTTTTTCAGGGGCGGGTGAAGCTTTCTTT. Translated: CASSFSGAGEAFF.

The rearrangement links TRBV7-9 to TRBJ2-5; 8 bases match TRBD2. After removal of 11 bases from V and 9 bases from J, the junction contained 17 bases not matched to a gene. This CDR3 has 14 residues. The germline V gene has CDR1 SEHNR and CDR2 FQNEAQ (reference sequence). CDR3 in amino acids: CAATRSGRVEAQYF. The CDR3 bases are TGTGCCGCAACGCGGTCCGGGAGGGTGGAGGCCCAGTACTTC.

The genes are TRBV11-3 and TRBJ2-2, with TRBD2 matching 8 bases. The V and J ends lost 5 bases and 4 bases, in that order; junction bases with no gene match: 9. Germline-derived CDR1 and CDR2 are SGHNT and YENEEA. This CDR3 contains 16 residues. The CDR3 is CASSLGVLAGTGELFF. CDR3 DNA sequence: TGTGCCAGCAGCCTGGGTGTCCTAGCGGGCACCGGGGAGCTGTTTTTT.

V and J are TRBV18 and TRBJ1-1; TRBD1 matches 12 bases. The CDR3 has 17 residues. Trimming cost V 0 bases and J 2 bases; bases outside gene matches: 4. Germline V gene sequence: CDR1 KGHSH, CDR2 LQKENI. The CDR3 loop reads CASSPPGTGGANTEAFF. CDR3 DNA sequence: TGTGCCAGCTCACCACCCGGGACAGGGGGCGCAAACACTGAAGCTTTCTTT.

This clone came up a few times. The chain employs TRBV5-1 and TRBJ1-5, with 8 bases matching TRBD1. Germline lookup yields CDR1 SGHRS and CDR2 YFSETQ. The CDR3 runs 15 residues. After removal of 0 bases from V and 4 bases from J, the junction contained 3 bases not matched to a gene. The CDR3 sequence is CASSLGTGSNQPQHF. CDR3 bases: TGCGCCAGCAGCTTGGGGACAGGGAGTAATCAGCCCCAGCATTTT. Using reference TRBV5-1 and TRBJ1-5 for the parts outside the CDR3, the full variable domain is KAGVTQTPRYLIKTRGQQVTLSCSPISGHRSVSWYQQTPGQGLQFLFEYFSETQRNKGNFPGRFSGRQFSNSRSEMNVSTLELGDSALYLCASSLGTGSNQPQHFGDGTRLSIL.

The genes are TRBV7-3 and TRBJ2-6; unclear D gene. The V end lost 2 bases, the J end lost 1 base, and 12 bases lay between the germline ends. This CDR3 has 17 residues. Germline V gene sequence: CDR1 SGHTA, CDR2 FQGTGA. The CDR3 region is CASSLHTTVSGANVLTF. CDR3 bases: TGTGCCAGCAGCTTACATACTACGGTGTCTGGGGCCAACGTCCTGACTTTC. Full variable domain (outside the CDR3, taken from reference TRBV7-3 and TRBJ2-6): GAGVSQTPSNKVTEKGKYVELRCDPISGHTALYWYRQSLGQGPEFLIYFQGTGAADDSGLPNDRFFAVRPEGSVSTLKIQRTERGDSAVYLCASSLHTTVSGANVLTFGAGSRLTVL.

The rearrangement links TRBV9 to TRBJ2-1; D possibly uses TRBD1 or TRBD2 (6 bases each). Looked up from germline, CDR1 is SGDLS and CDR2 is YYNGEE. V was pared by 3 bases and J by 11 bases, with 21 bases between. This CDR3 spans 15 amino acids. The CDR3, as DNA: TGTGCCAGCAGCGGGGCACAGGGAGGCCTTGACAAGCAGTTCTTC. It yields the protein CASSGAQGGLDKQFF.